This passage covers 19 T cell receptor beta chains from one sample sequenced in a study of blood T cell repertoires in COVID-19. Generated by immunoSEQ multiplex PCR, the TCRdb table keeps only in-frame clones and is missing some. The sample includes 68,000 or so clones, 80% to 90% of them seen just once. Sequenced material: peripheral blood. All receptors derive from a middle-aged man with active COVID-19.

This chain links TRBV15 with TRBJ2-5; 9 bases align to TRBD2. Germline V gene data show CDR1 as LNHNV and CDR2 as YYDKDF (reference sequence). This CDR3 region has 16 residues. Trimming at V came to 0 bases and at J to 5 bases, leaving 7 bases not matched to a gene. The CDR3 nucleotides read TGTGCCACCAGCAGAGATAGGGCTAGCGGGGTGGAGACCCAGTACTTC. This translates into CATSRDRASGVETQYF.

This rearrangement joins TRBV11-2 to TRBJ1-1, with 8 positions matching TRBD1. Germline V gives CDR1 SGHAT, CDR2 FQNNGV. V lost 5 bases and J lost 3; bases outside the gene matches: 14. The CDR3 extends over 17 amino acids. For the CDR3, the DNA is TGTGCCAGCAGCCGTCGTCCCGGGACAGGATCGGACACTGAAGCTTTCTTT. It specifies CASSRRPGTGSDTEAFF.

V gene TRBV15 combines with J gene TRBJ1-2; a possible D gene is TRBD1 (5 bases). Trimming left V 2 bases short and J 4 bases short, with 11 bases between. This CDR3 spans 14 amino acids. Germline CDR1 is LNHNV and CDR2 is YYDKDF (reference sequence). The CDR3 loop is CATSRSTVPYGYTF. The CDR3 DNA follows: TGTGCCACCAGCAGATCGACAGTACCCTATGGCTACACCTTC.

The chain employs TRBV30 and TRBJ2-2; no reliable D call. The germline V and J ends were trimmed by 2 bases and 2 bases, with 18 bases remaining between them. This CDR3 region has 17 residues. The germline CDR1 and CDR2 sequences are GTSNPN and SVGIG (reference sequence). CDR3 nucleotide sequence: TGTGCCTGGAGTTCGCTCATAGAGACTTCAAACACCGGGGAGCTGTTTTTT. It translates to CAWSSLIETSNTGELFF.

This chain uses TRBV7-2 with TRBJ2-5; D is unclear. The germline V gene has CDR1 SGHTA and CDR2 FQGNSA. Trimming left V 3 bases short and J 2 bases short, with 7 bases between. The CDR3 loop spans 13 amino acids. The CDR3 DNA follows: TGTGCCAGCAGCTTTCTGCGACAAGAGACCCAGTACTTC. It is translated as CASSFLRQETQYF.

The rearrangement uses TRBV6-2 or TRBV6-3 and TRBJ1-2; D perhaps matches TRBD1 (6 bases). Trimming took off 0 bases at V and 6 bases at J, with 11 bases between the two ends. The germline CDR1 and CDR2 sequences are MNHEY and SVGEGT. The CDR3 contains 14 residues. The chain's CDR3 is CASSYSGGQDGYTF. The CDR3, as DNA: TGTGCCAGCAGTTACTCTGGGGGCCAAGATGGCTACACCTTC.

This chain links TRBV5-1 with TRBJ1-1, with D unresolved. Germline CDR1 and CDR2: SGHRS and YFSETQ. This CDR3 is built from 14 residues. Trimming removed 0 bases from V and 0 bases from J, with 6 bases in between. The CDR3 DNA reads TGCGCCAGCAGCTTGGCACAGCTGAACACTGAAGCTTTCTTT. Translated: CASSLAQLNTEAFF.

The rearrangement uses TRBV11-2 and TRBJ2-4; perhaps TRBD2 as D (5 bases). CDR3 length equals 16 residues. Germline CDR1 is SGHAT and CDR2 is FQNNGV. V was pared by 1 base and J by 0 bases, with 10 bases between. The DNA for the CDR3 is TGTGCCAGCAGCTTAGCCGGGGTTCCAGCCAAAAACATTCAGTACTTC. Its translation: CASSLAGVPAKNIQYF.

The V call is TRBV5-6, the J call TRBJ2-7; 7 positions agree with TRBD1. This CDR3 is built from 15 residues. V shed 0 bases, J shed 1 base, and the junction held 4 bases outside the gene matches. Per germline, CDR1 SGHDT and CDR2 YYEEEE. The CDR3 here is CASSLGQGRSYEQYF. The CDR3 bases are TGTGCCAGCAGCTTGGGACAGGGCCGATCCTACGAGCAGTACTTC.

The rearrangement uses TRBV7-9 and TRBJ2-1; 14 bases map to TRBD2. Germline-derived CDR1 and CDR2 are SEHNR and FQNEAQ (reference sequence). This CDR3 contains 18 residues. V shed 0 bases and J 4 bases; nucleotides not matched to a gene: 5. As DNA, the CDR3 is TGTGCCAGCAGCTTAGCCGGGACTAGCGGGGGAGTATACAATGAGCAGTTCTTC. It yields the protein CASSLAGTSGGVYNEQFF.

The genes are TRBV7-9 and TRBJ2-3, with 9 bases fitting TRBD2. The CDR3 is 16 amino acids. CDR1 is SEHNR and CDR2 is FQNEAQ in the germline V gene (reference sequence). V was pared by 2 bases and J by 0 bases, with 3 bases of the junction left unmatched. CDR3: CASSLSSGGSTDTQYF. As DNA, the CDR3 is TGTGCCAGCAGCTTAAGTAGCGGGGGAAGCACAGATACGCAGTATTTT.

V gene TRBV18 combines with J gene TRBJ2-2, with D maybe TRBD1 (5 bases). Germline values: CDR1 KGHSH, CDR2 LQKENI. Trimming took off 8 bases at V and 2 bases at J, with 12 bases between the two ends. The CDR3 totals 14 residues. For the CDR3, the DNA is TGTGCCAGCCGACAGAAACCCAACACCGGGGAGCTGTTTTTT. Encoded protein: CASRQKPNTGELFF.

This chain connects TRBV2 to TRBJ1-4, with D possibly matching TRBD1 (5 bases). The CDR3 has 17 residues. Germline-derived CDR1 and CDR2 are SNHLY and FYNNEI. The V end lost 0 bases, the J end lost 7 bases, and 18 bases lay between the germline ends. In DNA form, the CDR3 reads TGTGCCAGCAGTGAAGCGCTAAAAAGACCGGGGGGTGAAAAACTGTTTTTT. This encodes CASSEALKRPGGEKLFF.

This chain uses TRBV5-8 with TRBJ1-1; possible D gene TRBD1, 6 bases. The CDR3 loop spans 15 amino acids. The germline gives CDR1 SGHTS, CDR2 YDEGEE. The V and J ends lost 4 bases and 1 base respectively, with 14 bases between them. CDR3 nucleotides: TGTGCCAGCAGCCTAACCCCCAGGGGGAACACTGAAGCTTTCTTT. Translating gives CASSLTPRGNTEAFF.

This chain connects TRBV6-1 to TRBJ2-3; weak D call: TRBD1 (7 bases). Germline CDR1 reads MNHNS; CDR2 reads SASEGT. Trimming took 4 bases from V and 0 from J, leaving 14 bases between them. The CDR3 is 16 amino acids. The CDR3 sequence is CASSALGGQSTDTQYF. CDR3 bases: TGTGCCAGCAGTGCGCTCGGGGGACAGAGCACAGATACGCAGTATTTT.

Here the CDR3 DNA reads TGTGCCAGCAGTTCGGGACACTTAGAGACCCAGTACTTC. Encoded protein: CASSSGHLETQYF. This chain connects TRBV7-3 to TRBJ2-5, with a tentative D call TRBD1 (6 bases). The V end lost 6 bases, the J end lost 4 bases, and 12 bases lay between the germline ends. The CDR3 is 13 residues long. CDR1 and CDR2 from the germline V gene are SGHTA and FQGTGA.

The chain recombines TRBV7-9 with TRBJ1-2, with D possibly TRBD1 on 6 matching bases. V was pared by 3 bases and J by 8 bases, with 16 bases between. The CDR3 loop spans 14 amino acids. Germline assignment: CDR1 SEHNR and CDR2 FQNEAQ (reference sequence). CDR3 DNA: TGTGCCAGCAGCTTGGACAGACTTGGGGGCGGCTACACCTTC. It specifies CASSLDRLGGGYTF. Looking up the rest from reference TRBV7-9 and TRBJ1-2 gives the full variable domain: DTGVSQNPRHKITKRGQNVTFRCDPISEHNRLYWYRQTLGQGPEFLTYFQNEAQLEKSRLLSDRFSAERPKGSFSTLEIQRTEQGDSAMYLCASSLDRLGGGYTFGSGTRLTVV.

This chain connects TRBV11-2 to TRBJ2-5; 10 nucleotides match TRBD1. Germline assignment: CDR1 SGHAT and CDR2 FQNNGV. This CDR3 region has 16 residues. J gave up 4 bases and V 4 bases, and 9 bases lay outside the gene matches. CDR3 region: CASSSEPGQGRETQYF. CDR3 nucleotide sequence: TGTGCCAGCAGCTCAGAACCGGGACAGGGGAGAGAGACCCAGTACTTC.

V is TRBV5-4 and J is TRBJ1-1; TRBD1 might be the D (5 bases). Germline values: CDR1 SGHNT, CDR2 YYREEE (reference sequence). V lost 2 bases and J lost 3, with 11 bases in between. The CDR3 covers 14 residues. The CDR3 DNA sequence: TGTGCCAGCAGCTTTCAGGGTCTCGACACTGAAGCTTTCTTT. It yields the protein CASSFQGLDTEAFF.